Presented here are 27 T cell receptor beta chains from one specimen sequenced in a study of CD8+ T cells in alopecia areata (dated by TCRdb to 2016 to 2019). What the time point label conveys for this sample: about four weeks on oral tofacitinib. The treatment or condition label of this sample denotes: oral pan-JAK inhibitor, 5-10 mg twice daily. Preparation of the library involved the immunoSEQ multiplex PCR assay. To provide template for TCR sequencing, every sample had RNA extracted and reverse transcribed into cDNA. TCRdb's version of the immuneACCESS table is confined to in-frame rearrangements and falls short of the full clone set. An unresolved V gene accounts for under half of the shortfall where checked; the remainder is of unknown origin. The sample profile shows 140,000 to 150,000 clones; nearly 55% of them were found once. The ten largest make up around 15% of the sample. Sequenced material: CD8+ T cells sorted from blood, taken at week 4, from a patient treated with tofacitinib. Every receptor here comes from a human donor with alopecia areata.

The CDR3 loop reads CASSPGTSGPSTDTQYF. DNA of the CDR3: TGTGCCAGCTCACCCGGGACTAGCGGTCCCAGCACAGATACGCAGTATTTT. This chain links TRBV18 with TRBJ2-3; 11 positions agree with TRBD2. The trim removed 3 bases at V and 0 bases at J, leaving 5 bases unmatched. The CDR3 runs 17 residues. Germline values: CDR1 KGHSH, CDR2 LQKENI.

The J gene is TRBJ1-1, the V gene TRBV30, with 9 positions matching TRBD1. From germline, CDR1 is GTSNPN and CDR2 SVGIG (reference sequence). This CDR3 has 15 residues. After removal of 6 bases from V and 3 bases from J, the junction contained 11 bases not matched to a gene. Written as DNA, the CDR3 is TGTGCCTGCTCACAGGGGGCGTGGAGTGACACTGAAGCTTTCTTT. Its protein product is CACSQGAWSDTEAFF.

This clone showed up just a few times. The chain carries TRBV29-1 and TRBJ2-7, with 11 bases matching TRBD1. The CDR3 is 13 amino acids. The J segment lost 5 bases and the V segment lost 7 bases, leaving 7 bases of the junction unmatched. In germline, CDR1 is SQVTM, CDR2 ANQGSEA. CDR3 protein: CSAPGTGGNEQYF. Written as DNA, the CDR3 is TGCAGCGCCCCCGGGACAGGGGGTAACGAGCAGTACTTC.

The CDR3 reads CAWSKTGDEQYF. The CDR3 coding sequence is TGTGCCTGGAGTAAGACAGGGGACGAGCAGTACTTC. This chain uses TRBV30 with TRBJ2-7; 8 bases line up with TRBD1. The CDR3 spans 12 residues. Unmatched junction bases numbered 2, after V lost 2 bases and J lost 5 bases. Germline values: CDR1 GTSNPN, CDR2 SVGIG (reference sequence).

The chain joins TRBV4-1 to TRBJ2-7; 12 bases map to TRBD2. CDR3 size: 15 residues. V lost 1 base to trimming and J lost 2 bases; unmatched junction nucleotides: 0. Looked up from germline, CDR1 is MGHRA and CDR2 is YSYEKL. The CDR3 loop reads CASSQGLAGAYEQYF. CDR3 sequence (DNA): TGCGCCAGCAGCCAAGGACTAGCGGGGGCCTACGAGCAGTACTTC.

The rearrangement joins TRBV4-1 to TRBJ1-1; 7 bases line up with TRBD1. With 4 bases clipped from V and 0 bases from J, the junction kept 5 bases outside the gene matches. The CDR3 runs 15 residues. CDR1 and CDR2 from the germline V gene are MGHRA and YSYEKL. DNA of the CDR3: TGCGCCAGCAGCCCGGGACAGATCCTGAACACTGAAGCTTTCTTT. Residues: CASSPGQILNTEAFF.

V is TRBV11-2 and J is TRBJ2-3, with unresolved D. The CDR3 is 12 amino acids. V lost 1 base to trimming and J lost 6 bases, with 5 bases between them. Germline CDR1 SGHAT, CDR2 FQNNGV. The CDR3 sequence: CASSLGYDTQYF. In nucleotides, the CDR3 is TGTGCCAGCAGCTTAGGATATGATACGCAGTATTTT.

The V and J genes are TRBV5-6 and TRBJ2-7, with 9 nucleotides matching TRBD2. The CDR3 runs 15 residues. Germline V gene lookup returns CDR1 SGHDT and CDR2 YYEEEE. Unmatched junction bases numbered 8, after V lost 4 bases and J lost 3 bases. The CDR3 nucleotides are TGTGCCAGCAGCCAACCTAGCGGGGAGATCTACGAGCAGTACTTC. Translation gives CASSQPSGEIYEQYF.

Comments on this clone: Other DNA sequences within the sample encode an identical CDR3. The chain employs TRBV30 and TRBJ2-1; no clear D gene. The CDR3 runs to 10 residues. V dropped 5 bases and J dropped 10 bases, with 9 bases sitting between them. Germline V lookup: CDR1 GTSNPN, CDR2 SVGIG (reference sequence). The CDR3 DNA is TGTGCCTGGTTAGGTGGCGAGCAGTTCTTC. Protein: CAWLGGEQFF.

The J gene is TRBJ2-3, the V gene TRBV13; no clear D. CDR1 PRHDT and CDR2 FYEKMQ come from the germline V gene (reference sequence). The V and J ends lost 1 base and 1 base respectively, with 6 bases between them. The CDR3 is 14 amino acids. The CDR3: CASSLEARTDTQYF. CDR3 sequence (DNA): TGTGCCAGCAGCTTAGAAGCACGCACAGATACGCAGTATTTT.

This clone is a singleton in its sample. The chain uses TRBV4-3 and TRBJ1-1, with D perhaps matching TRBD1 (6 bases). Germline V gene sequence: CDR1 LGHNA, CDR2 YSLEER. The length of the CDR3 is 15 residues. The V and J ends lost 4 bases and 2 bases respectively, with 14 bases between them. For the CDR3, the DNA is TGCGCCAGCAGCCGCCTGACAGGCCGAAACACTGAAGCTTTCTTT. It yields the protein CASSRLTGRNTEAFF.

V is TRBV20-1 and J is TRBJ2-1; no definite D call. The germline V gene encodes CDR1 DFQATT and CDR2 SNEGSKA (reference sequence). V lost 3 bases and J 12 bases, leaving 12 bases between the germline ends. This CDR3 region has 11 residues. DNA of the CDR3: TGCAGTGCTAGCGATATTCAAGGGCAGTTCTTC. Amino acids: CSASDIQGQFF.

The rearrangement joins TRBV27 to TRBJ1-4; TRBD1 matches at 8 bases. Germline V gene lookup returns CDR1 MNHEY and CDR2 SMNVEV (reference sequence). There are 14 residues in the CDR3. After removal of 2 bases from V and 8 bases from J, the junction contained 4 bases not matched to a gene. CDR3: CASSLPGTGEKLFF. The DNA of the CDR3 is TGTGCCAGCAGTTTACCCGGGACAGGCGAAAAACTGTTTTTT.

The chain combines TRBV25-1 with TRBJ2-3, with 7 bases that match TRBD1. From germline, CDR1 is MGHDK and CDR2 SYGVNS. With V trimmed by 7 bases and J by 4 bases, 8 bases remained unmatched. The CDR3 spans 14 residues. The CDR3 DNA reads as TGTGCCAGCACCGAAGGGGGCCCTCCAGATACGCAGTATTTT. It is translated as CASTEGGPPDTQYF.

This clone was seen just once. The rearrangement links TRBV30 to TRBJ2-3; weak D call: TRBD2 (7 bases). This CDR3 contains 14 residues. Germline CDR1 and CDR2: GTSNPN and SVGIG (reference sequence). V lost 2 bases and J lost 3, with 12 bases in between. The CDR3 region is CAWSLGGRTDTQYF. CDR3 coding DNA: TGTGCCTGGAGTCTGGGGGGGCGAACAGATACGCAGTATTTT.

The chain is built from TRBV18 and TRBJ1-1; no clear D gene. Looked up from germline, CDR1 is KGHSH and CDR2 is LQKENI. CDR3 size: 16 residues. V was shortened by 3 bases and J by 5 bases, with 19 bases between the two germline ends. The CDR3 DNA reads as TGTGCCAGCTCACCTTCTTCACACCCCGGAGGAACTGAAGCTTTCTTT. This encodes CASSPSSHPGGTEAFF.

The chain links TRBV6-5 to TRBJ2-2; D tentatively fits TRBD1 or TRBD2 (6 bases each). V was trimmed by 8 bases and J by 2 bases, leaving 12 bases between them. Germline CDR1 is MNHEY and CDR2 is SVGAGI. This CDR3 contains 14 residues. The CDR3 loop is CASRPGANTGELFF. CDR3 in DNA: TGTGCCAGCCGACCGGGGGCCAACACCGGGGAGCTGTTTTTT.

This clone has just a few counts. V is TRBV4-2 and J is TRBJ2-7, with D possibly TRBD2 on 6 matching bases. The germline V gene has CDR1 LGHNA and CDR2 YNFKEQ. V shed 1 base and J shed 1 base, with 11 bases lying between them. This CDR3 is 15 amino acids long. CDR3 sequence (DNA): TGTGCCAGCAGCCAAGTGGGGACTGCATCCTACGAGCAGTACTTC. This encodes CASSQVGTASYEQYF.

Here the CDR3 DNA reads TGTGCCAGCAGTGATCTTAATTCACCCCTCCACTTT. Encoded protein: CASSDLNSPLHF. The rearrangement links TRBV6-6 to TRBJ1-6; D not certain. V gave up 5 bases and J gave up 6 bases, with 5 bases separating them. Germline values: CDR1 MNHNY, CDR2 SVGAGI (reference sequence). This CDR3 has 12 residues.

V gene TRBV4-3 combines with J gene TRBJ1-6; 7 nucleotides match TRBD1. Looked up from germline, CDR1 is LGHNA and CDR2 is YSLEER. V shed 0 bases, J shed 10 bases, and the junction held 6 bases outside the gene matches. This CDR3 contains 15 residues. The CDR3 DNA follows: TGCGCCAGCAGCCAAGATGGGGACAGTCTATCACCCCTCCACTTT. It encodes CASSQDGDSLSPLHF.

The chain links TRBV7-8 to TRBJ2-2, with 7 bases identical to TRBD1. Trimming at V came to 5 bases and at J to 0 bases, leaving 3 bases not matched to a gene. Germline lookup yields CDR1 SGHVS and CDR2 FQNEAQ. This CDR3 contains 15 residues. The CDR3 sequence: CASSPGQPNTGELFF. DNA of the CDR3: TGTGCCAGCAGCCCGGGACAGCCGAACACCGGGGAGCTGTTTTTT.

The V gene is TRBV19, the J gene TRBJ2-1, with D possibly being TRBD1 (5 bases). The CDR3 extends over 15 amino acids. Germline CDR1 reads LNHDA; CDR2 reads SQIVND (reference sequence). V lost 5 bases, J lost 3 bases, and 14 bases lay in between. The CDR3 here is CASSWVGAVYNEQFF. DNA for the CDR3: TGTGCCAGTAGTTGGGTTGGGGCGGTCTACAATGAGCAGTTCTTC.

The J gene is TRBJ1-6, the V gene TRBV5-6; D gene unclear. V was shortened by 0 bases and J by 9 bases, with 7 bases between the two germline ends. CDR1 SGHDT and CDR2 YYEEEE come from the germline V gene. The CDR3 extends over 13 amino acids. The CDR3 bases are TGTGCCAGCAGCTTGGGGGGTAGTTCACCCCTCCACTTT. Its translation: CASSLGGSSPLHF.

The chain is built from TRBV5-6 and TRBJ1-1; 8 nucleotides agree with TRBD1. Looked up from germline, CDR1 is SGHDT and CDR2 is YYEEEE. The length of the CDR3 is 16 residues. V lost 4 bases to trimming and J lost 7 bases; unmatched junction nucleotides: 15. The CDR3 protein is CASSSMTGANWIEAFF. As DNA, the CDR3 is TGTGCCAGCAGCAGCATGACAGGGGCGAATTGGATTGAAGCTTTCTTT.

CDR3 in amino acids: CASSARQAPYEQYF. The CDR3 DNA sequence: TGCGCCAGCAGCGCGAGACAGGCCCCCTACGAGCAGTACTTC. The J gene is TRBJ2-7, the V gene TRBV5-1; D might be TRBD1 (6 bases). This CDR3 region has 14 residues. The V gene's germline CDR1 is SGHRS and CDR2 YFSETQ. The V end lost 4 bases, the J end lost 2 bases, and 13 bases lay between the germline ends.

In DNA form, the CDR3 reads TGTGCCAGCAGCCCCAGGGACAGCAATTCACCCCTCCACTTT. Encoded protein: CASSPRDSNSPLHF. V gene TRBV7-9 combines with J gene TRBJ1-6, with 7 positions matching TRBD1. The length of the CDR3 is 14 residues. The V gene's germline CDR1 is SEHNR and CDR2 FQNEAQ (reference sequence). J gave up 7 bases and V 5 bases, and 5 bases lay outside the gene matches.

This clone was recorded a few times. In DNA form, the CDR3 reads TGTGCCAGCAGCCAAGAGAACAGTCTGGCCCGTGGAAACACCATATATTTT. Translation gives CASSQENSLARGNTIYF. The chain has TRBV4-2 and TRBJ1-3; D unclear. This CDR3 is 17 amino acids long. Germline V gives CDR1 LGHNA, CDR2 YNFKEQ. V was clipped by 0 bases and J by 3 bases, with 15 bases between them.